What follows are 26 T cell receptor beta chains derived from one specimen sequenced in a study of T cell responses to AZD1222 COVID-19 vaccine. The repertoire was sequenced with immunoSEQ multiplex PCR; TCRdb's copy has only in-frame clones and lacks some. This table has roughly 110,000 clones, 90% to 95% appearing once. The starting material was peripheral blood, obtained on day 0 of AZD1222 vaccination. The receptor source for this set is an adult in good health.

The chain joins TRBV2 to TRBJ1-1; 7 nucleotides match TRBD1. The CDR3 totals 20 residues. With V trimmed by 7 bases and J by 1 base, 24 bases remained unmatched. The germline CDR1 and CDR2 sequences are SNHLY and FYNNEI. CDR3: CASTPGGGVGTARPNTEAFF. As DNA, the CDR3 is TGTGCCAGCACCCCCGGCGGGGGAGTCGGGACAGCTAGACCGAACACTGAAGCTTTCTTT.

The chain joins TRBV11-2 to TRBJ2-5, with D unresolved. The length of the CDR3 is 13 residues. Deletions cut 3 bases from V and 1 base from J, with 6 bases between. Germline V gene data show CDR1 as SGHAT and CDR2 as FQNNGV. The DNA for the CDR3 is TGTGCCAGCAGCTTCACCTTCCAAGAGACCCAGTACTTC. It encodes CASSFTFQETQYF.

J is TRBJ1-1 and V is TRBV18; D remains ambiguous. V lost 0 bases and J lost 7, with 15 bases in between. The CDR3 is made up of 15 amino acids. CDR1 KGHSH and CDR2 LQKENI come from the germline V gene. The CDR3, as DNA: TGTGCCAGCTCACCACCGAATTCAGTAACTCATGAAGCTTTCTTT. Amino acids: CASSPPNSVTHEAFF.

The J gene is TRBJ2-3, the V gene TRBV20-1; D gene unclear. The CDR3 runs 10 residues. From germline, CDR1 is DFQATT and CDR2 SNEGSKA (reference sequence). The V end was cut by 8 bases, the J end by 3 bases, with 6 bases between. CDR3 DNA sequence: TGCAGTCCCTTTACAGATACGCAGTATTTT. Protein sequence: CSPFTDTQYF.

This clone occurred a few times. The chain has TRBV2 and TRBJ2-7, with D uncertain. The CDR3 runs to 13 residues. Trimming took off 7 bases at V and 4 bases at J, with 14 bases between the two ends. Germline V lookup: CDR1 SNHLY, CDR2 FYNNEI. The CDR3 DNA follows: TGTGCCAGCACCCAAGGGTTCGGTTACGAGCAGTACTTC. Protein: CASTQGFGYEQYF.

The CDR3 coding sequence is TGTGCCAGCAGTTACTTGGGGCGACCTAGGAATGAGCAGTTCTTC. This encodes CASSYLGRPRNEQFF. J is TRBJ2-1 and V is TRBV6-5, with a weak D call TRBD1 (5 bases). This CDR3 has 15 residues. The germline CDR1 and CDR2 sequences are MNHEY and SVGAGI. V lost 1 base to trimming and J lost 7 bases, with 14 bases between them.

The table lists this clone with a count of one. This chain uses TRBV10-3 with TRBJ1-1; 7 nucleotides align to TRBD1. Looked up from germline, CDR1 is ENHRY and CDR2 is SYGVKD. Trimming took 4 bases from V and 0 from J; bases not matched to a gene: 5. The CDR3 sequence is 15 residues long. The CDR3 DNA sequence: TGTGCCATCAGTGGTAACAGGGGACTGAACACTGAAGCTTTCTTT. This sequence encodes CAISGNRGLNTEAFF.

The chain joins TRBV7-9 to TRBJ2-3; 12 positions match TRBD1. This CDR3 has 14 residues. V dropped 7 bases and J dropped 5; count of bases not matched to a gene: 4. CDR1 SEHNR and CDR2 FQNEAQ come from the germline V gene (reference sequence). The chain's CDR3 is CASTRDRGLDTQYF. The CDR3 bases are TGTGCCAGCACCCGGGACAGGGGGCTAGATACGCAGTATTTT.

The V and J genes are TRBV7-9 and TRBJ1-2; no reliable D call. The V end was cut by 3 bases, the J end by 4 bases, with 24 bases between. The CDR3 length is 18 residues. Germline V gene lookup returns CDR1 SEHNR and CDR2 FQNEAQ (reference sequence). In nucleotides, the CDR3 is TGTGCCAGCAGCTTGACCGGGTCTCCCGGCGGCTGGGGCTATGGCTACACCTTC. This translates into CASSLTGSPGGWGYGYTF.

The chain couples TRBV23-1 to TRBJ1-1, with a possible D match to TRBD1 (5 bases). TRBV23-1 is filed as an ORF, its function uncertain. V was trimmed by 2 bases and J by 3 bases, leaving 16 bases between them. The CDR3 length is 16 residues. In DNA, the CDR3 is TGCGCCAGCAGTCAAAATCTCAGGGAAGGGGACACTGAAGCTTTCTTT. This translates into CASSQNLREGDTEAFF.

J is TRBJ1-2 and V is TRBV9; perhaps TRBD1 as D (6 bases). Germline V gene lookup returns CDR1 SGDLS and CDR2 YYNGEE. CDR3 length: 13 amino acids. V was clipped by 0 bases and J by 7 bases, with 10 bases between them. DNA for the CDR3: TGTGCCAGCAGCGTAGATTGGACAGCTGGCTACACCTTC. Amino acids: CASSVDWTAGYTF. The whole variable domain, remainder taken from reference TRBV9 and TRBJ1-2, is DSGVTQTPKHLITATGQRVTLRCSPRSGDLSVYWYQQSLDQGLQFLIQYYNGEERAKGNILERFSAQQFPDLHSELNLSSLELGDSALYFCASSVDWTAGYTFGSGTRLTVV.

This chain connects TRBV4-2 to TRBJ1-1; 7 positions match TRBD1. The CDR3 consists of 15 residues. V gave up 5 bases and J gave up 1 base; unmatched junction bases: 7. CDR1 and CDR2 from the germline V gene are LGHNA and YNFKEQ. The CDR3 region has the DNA TGTGCCAGCAGCACGACAGGGTTTGAGAACACTGAAGCTTTCTTT. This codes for CASSTTGFENTEAFF.

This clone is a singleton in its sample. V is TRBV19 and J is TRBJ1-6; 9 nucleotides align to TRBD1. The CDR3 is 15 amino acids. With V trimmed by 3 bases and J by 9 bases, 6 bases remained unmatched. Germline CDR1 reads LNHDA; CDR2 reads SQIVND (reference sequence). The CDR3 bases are TGTGCCAGTAGTATTATGGGACAGGGCGGTTCACCCCTCCACTTT. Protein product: CASSIMGQGGSPLHF.

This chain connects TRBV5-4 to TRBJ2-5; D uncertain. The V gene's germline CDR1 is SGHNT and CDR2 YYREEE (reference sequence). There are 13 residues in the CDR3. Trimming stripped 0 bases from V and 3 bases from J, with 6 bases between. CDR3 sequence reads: CASSLGREETQYF. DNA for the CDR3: TGTGCCAGCAGCTTGGGCAGAGAAGAGACCCAGTACTTC.

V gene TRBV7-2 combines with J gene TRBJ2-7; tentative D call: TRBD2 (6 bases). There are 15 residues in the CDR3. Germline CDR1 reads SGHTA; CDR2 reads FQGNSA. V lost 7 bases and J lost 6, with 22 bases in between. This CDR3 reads CASTPQFGEVGEQYF. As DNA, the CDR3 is TGTGCCAGCACGCCCCAGTTCGGGGAGGTTGGCGAGCAGTACTTC.

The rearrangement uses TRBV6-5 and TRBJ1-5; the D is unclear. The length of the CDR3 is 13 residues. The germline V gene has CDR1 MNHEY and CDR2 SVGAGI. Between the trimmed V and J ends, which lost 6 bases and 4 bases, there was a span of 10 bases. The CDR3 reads CASRLSLNQPQHF. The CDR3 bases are TGTGCCAGCAGGCTCTCGTTGAATCAGCCCCAGCATTTT.

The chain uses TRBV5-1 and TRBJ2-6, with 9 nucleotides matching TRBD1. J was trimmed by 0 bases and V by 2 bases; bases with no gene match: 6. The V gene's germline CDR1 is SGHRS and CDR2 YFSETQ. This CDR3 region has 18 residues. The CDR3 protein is CASSLYGTGLSGANVLTF. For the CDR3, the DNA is TGCGCCAGCAGCTTATACGGGACAGGGCTCTCTGGGGCCAACGTCCTGACTTTC.

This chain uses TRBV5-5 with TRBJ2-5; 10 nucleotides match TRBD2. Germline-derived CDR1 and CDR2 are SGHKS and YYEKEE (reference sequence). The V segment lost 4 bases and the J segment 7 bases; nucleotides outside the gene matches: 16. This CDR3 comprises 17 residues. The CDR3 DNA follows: TGTGCCAGCAGCCCTGGGACTAGCGTAAACTATTGGGGGACCCAGTACTTC. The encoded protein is CASSPGTSVNYWGTQYF. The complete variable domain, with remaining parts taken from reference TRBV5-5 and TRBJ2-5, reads DAGVTQSPTHLIKTRGQQVTLRCSPISGHKSVSWYQQVLGQGPQFIFQYYEKEERGRGNFPDRFSARQFPNYSSELNVNALLLGDSALYLCASSPGTSVNYWGTQYFGPGTRLLVL.

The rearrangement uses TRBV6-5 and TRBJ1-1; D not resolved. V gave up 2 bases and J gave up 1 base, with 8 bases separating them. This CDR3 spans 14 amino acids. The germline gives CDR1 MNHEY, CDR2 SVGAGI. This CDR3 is CASSYHDKNTEAFF. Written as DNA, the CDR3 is TGTGCCAGCAGTTACCATGACAAGAACACTGAAGCTTTCTTT.

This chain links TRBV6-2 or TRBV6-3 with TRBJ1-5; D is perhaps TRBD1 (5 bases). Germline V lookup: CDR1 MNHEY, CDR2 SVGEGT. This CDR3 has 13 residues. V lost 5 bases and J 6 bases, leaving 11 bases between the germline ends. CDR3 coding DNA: TGTGCCAGCAGTCGGGGGGGAGGTCAGCCCCAGCATTTT. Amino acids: CASSRGGGQPQHF.

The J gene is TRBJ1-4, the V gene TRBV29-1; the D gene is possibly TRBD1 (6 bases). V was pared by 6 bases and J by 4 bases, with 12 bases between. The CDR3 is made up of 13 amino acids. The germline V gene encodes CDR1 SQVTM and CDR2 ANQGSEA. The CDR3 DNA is TGCAGCGTCAAGGACAGCATTAATGAAAAACTGTTTTTT. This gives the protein CSVKDSINEKLFF.

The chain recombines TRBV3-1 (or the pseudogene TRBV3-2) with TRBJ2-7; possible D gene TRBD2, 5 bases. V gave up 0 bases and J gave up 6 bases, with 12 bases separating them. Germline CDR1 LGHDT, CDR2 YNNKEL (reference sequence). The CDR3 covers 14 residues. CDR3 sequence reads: CASSQDGIGGEQYF. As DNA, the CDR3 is TGTGCCAGCAGCCAAGACGGGATAGGAGGCGAGCAGTACTTC.

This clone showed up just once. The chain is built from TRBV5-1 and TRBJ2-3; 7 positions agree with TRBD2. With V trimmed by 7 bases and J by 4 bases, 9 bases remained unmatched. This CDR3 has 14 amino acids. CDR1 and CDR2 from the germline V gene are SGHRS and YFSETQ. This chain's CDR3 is CASGTQGGADTQYF. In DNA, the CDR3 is TGCGCCAGCGGGACCCAGGGAGGGGCAGATACGCAGTATTTT.

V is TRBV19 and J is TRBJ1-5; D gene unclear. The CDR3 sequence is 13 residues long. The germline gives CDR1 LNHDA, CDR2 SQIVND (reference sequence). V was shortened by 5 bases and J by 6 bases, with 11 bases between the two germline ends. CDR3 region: CASSPRIAQPQHF. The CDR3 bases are TGTGCCAGTAGTCCTAGGATCGCTCAGCCCCAGCATTTT.

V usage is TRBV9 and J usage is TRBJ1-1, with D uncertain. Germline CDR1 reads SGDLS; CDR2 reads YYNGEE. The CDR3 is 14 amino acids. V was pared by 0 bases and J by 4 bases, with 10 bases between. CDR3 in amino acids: CASSVGQDGTEAFF. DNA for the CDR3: TGTGCCAGCAGCGTAGGGCAGGATGGCACTGAAGCTTTCTTT.

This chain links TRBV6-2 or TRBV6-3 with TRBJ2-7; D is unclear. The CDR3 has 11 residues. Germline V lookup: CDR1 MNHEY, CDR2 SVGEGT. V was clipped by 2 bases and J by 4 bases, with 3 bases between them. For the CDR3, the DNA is TGTGCCAGCAGTTACGAGTACGAGCAGTACTTC. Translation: CASSYEYEQYF.